This TCR beta chain was identified in a study of blood T cell repertoires in COVID-19. Study context: In each case, the material was cDNA or gDNA derived from T cells, B-cell-depleted T cells, or PBMCs.

Original data processing: Estimation of nucleated cell counts was performed using reference gene primer amplification. Repertoires were generated with immunoSEQ multiplex PCR, while TCRdb's copy carries only in-frame clones and drops some. The DNA was the basis for D and trimming; V, J and clone size are from that table. This table holds some 58,000 clones, 77% found once. Deletions cut 5 bases from V and 5 bases from J, with 17 bases between. Germline CDR1 reads SGHRS; CDR2 reads YFSETQ. This CDR3 contains 14 residues. This rearrangement joins TRBV5-1 to TRBJ2-7; tentatively, D is TRBD2 (6 bases). The TCR was taken from a human donor in a cohort sampled during active COVID-19. Sequences were obtained from peripheral blood. CDR3 sequence: CASRPEGWGHEQYF. The CDR3 coding sequence is TGCGCCAGCAGGCCGGAGGGGTGGGGCCACGAGCAGTACTTC.